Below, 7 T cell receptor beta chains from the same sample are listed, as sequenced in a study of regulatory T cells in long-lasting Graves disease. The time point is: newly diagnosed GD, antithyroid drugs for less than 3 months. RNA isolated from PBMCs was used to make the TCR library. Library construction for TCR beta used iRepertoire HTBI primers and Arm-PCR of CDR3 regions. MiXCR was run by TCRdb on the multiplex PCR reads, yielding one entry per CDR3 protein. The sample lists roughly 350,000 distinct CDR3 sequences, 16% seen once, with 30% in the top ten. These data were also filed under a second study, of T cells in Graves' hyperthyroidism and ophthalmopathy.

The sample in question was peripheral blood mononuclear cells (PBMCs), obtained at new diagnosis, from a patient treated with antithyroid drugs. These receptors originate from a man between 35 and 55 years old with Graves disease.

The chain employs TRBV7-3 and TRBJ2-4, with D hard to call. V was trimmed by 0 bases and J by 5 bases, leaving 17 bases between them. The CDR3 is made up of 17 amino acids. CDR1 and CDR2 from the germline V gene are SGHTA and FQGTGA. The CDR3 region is CASSLTYSLQSQNIQYF. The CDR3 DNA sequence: TGTGCCAGCAGCTTAACCTATAGTCTACAGAGCCAAAACATTCAGTACTTC.

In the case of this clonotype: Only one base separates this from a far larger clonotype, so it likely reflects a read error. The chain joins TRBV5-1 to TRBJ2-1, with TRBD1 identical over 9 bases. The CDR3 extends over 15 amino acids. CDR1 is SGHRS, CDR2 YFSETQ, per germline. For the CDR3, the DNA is TGTGCCAGCAGCTTGGGGACAGGGAACGCCAATGAGCAGTTCTTC. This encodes CASSLGTGNANEQFF.

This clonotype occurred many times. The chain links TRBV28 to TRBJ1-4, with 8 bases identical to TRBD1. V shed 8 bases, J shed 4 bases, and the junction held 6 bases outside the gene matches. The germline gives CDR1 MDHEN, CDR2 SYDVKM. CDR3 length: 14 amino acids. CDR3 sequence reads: CASEAGGGNEKLFF. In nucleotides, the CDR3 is TGTGCCAGCGAGGCAGGGGGCGGTAATGAAAAACTGTTTTTT.

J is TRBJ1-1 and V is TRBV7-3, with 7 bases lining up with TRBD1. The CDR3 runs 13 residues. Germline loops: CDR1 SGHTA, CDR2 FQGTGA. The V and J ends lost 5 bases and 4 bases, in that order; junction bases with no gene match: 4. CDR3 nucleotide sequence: TGTGCCAGCAGCGGGACAGTTAGCACTGAAGCTTTCTTT. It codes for CASSGTVSTEAFF.

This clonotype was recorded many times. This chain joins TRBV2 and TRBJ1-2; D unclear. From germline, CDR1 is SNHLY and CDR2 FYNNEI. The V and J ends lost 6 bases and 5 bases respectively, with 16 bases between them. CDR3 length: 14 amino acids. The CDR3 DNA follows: TGTGCCAGCAGAGAATCTAGGACCGCGTATGGCTACACCTTC. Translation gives CASRESRTAYGYTF. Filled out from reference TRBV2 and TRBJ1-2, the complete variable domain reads EPEVTQTPSHQVTQMGQEVILRCVPISNHLYFYWYRQILGQKVEFLVSFYNNEISEKSEIFDDQFSVERPDGSNFTLKIRSTKLEDSAMYFCASRESRTAYGYTFGSGTRLTVV.

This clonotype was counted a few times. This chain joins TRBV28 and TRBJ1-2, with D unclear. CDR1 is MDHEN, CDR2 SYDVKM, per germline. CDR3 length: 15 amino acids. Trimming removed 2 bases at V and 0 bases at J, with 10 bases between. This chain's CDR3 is CASSLQGRANYGYTF. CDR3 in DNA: TGTGCCAGCAGTTTACAAGGGAGAGCTAACTATGGCTACACCTTC.

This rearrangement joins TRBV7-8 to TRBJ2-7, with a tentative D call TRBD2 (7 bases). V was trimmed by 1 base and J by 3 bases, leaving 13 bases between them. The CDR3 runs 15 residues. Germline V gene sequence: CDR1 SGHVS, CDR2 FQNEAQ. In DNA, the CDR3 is TGTGCCAGCAGCTTAGGGGTGGGGGGGCGCTACGAGCAGTACTTC. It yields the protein CASSLGVGGRYEQYF. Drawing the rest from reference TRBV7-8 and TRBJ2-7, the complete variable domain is GAGVSQSPRYKVAKRGQDVALRCDPISGHVSLFWYQQALGQGPEFLTYFQNEAQLDKSGLPSDRFFAERPEGSVSTLKIQRTQQEDSAVYLCASSLGVGGRYEQYFGPGTRLTVT.